Below, 25 T cell receptor beta chains from the same sample are listed, as sequenced in a study of blood T cell repertoires in COVID-19. The protocol was immunoSEQ multiplex PCR, while the TCRdb copy is restricted to in-frame clones and leaves out a portion. The sample lists approximately 380,000 clones; roughly 91% were seen once. Input material: PBMCs or T cells enriched from blood (not recorded which). The receptors stem from a woman in her late teens or twenties who had recovered from COVID-19.

This clone was counted a few times. The rearrangement links TRBV7-6 to TRBJ2-2; 11 nucleotides agree with TRBD1. The CDR3 extends over 15 amino acids. The V gene end was trimmed by 4 bases and the J gene end by 4 bases; junction bases not matched to a gene: 2. Per the germline V gene, CDR1 is SGHVS and CDR2 is FNYEAQ. In nucleotides, the CDR3 is TGTGCCAGCAGCTCCGGGACAGGGGGCACCGGGGAGCTGTTTTTT. The encoded protein is CASSSGTGGTGELFF. Combining the CDR3 with reference TRBV7-6 and TRBJ2-2 gives the whole variable domain GAGVSQSPRYKVTKRGQDVALRCDPISGHVSLYWYRQALGQGPEFLTYFNYEAQQDKSGLPNDRFSAERPEGSISTLTIQRTEQRDSAMYRCASSSGTGGTGELFFGEGSRLTVL.

The rearrangement uses TRBV7-2 and TRBJ2-3; 7 nucleotides agree with TRBD1. From germline, CDR1 is SGHTA and CDR2 FQGNSA. With 3 bases clipped from V and 1 base from J, the junction kept 10 bases outside the gene matches. There are 17 residues in the CDR3. In DNA, the CDR3 is TGTGCCAGCAGCTTTCCTGCTCGAGGGGGCGGCACAGATACGCAGTATTTT. Translating it yields CASSFPARGGGTDTQYF.

The V gene is TRBV7-6, the J gene TRBJ2-5; no clear D gene. V lost 5 bases, J lost 5 bases, and 12 bases lay in between. This CDR3 spans 13 amino acids. Germline lookup yields CDR1 SGHVS and CDR2 FNYEAQ. For the CDR3, the DNA is TGTGCCAGCAGCGAACGGCCCGGGGAGACCCAGTACTTC. Encoded protein: CASSERPGETQYF.

The CDR3 protein is CASSQDFSGGNQPQHF. The CDR3 region has the DNA TGCGCCAGCAGCCAAGACTTTTCAGGGGGCAATCAGCCCCAGCATTTT. The chain recombines TRBV4-1 with TRBJ1-5; TRBD1 is a possible D gene (6 bases). Between the trimmed V and J ends, which lost 0 bases and 2 bases, there was a span of 11 bases. The CDR3 length is 16 residues. Germline V gives CDR1 MGHRA, CDR2 YSYEKL.

The rearrangement uses TRBV19 and TRBJ2-1; 8 nucleotides match TRBD1. J was trimmed by 6 bases and V by 4 bases; bases with no gene match: 5. Germline V lookup: CDR1 LNHDA, CDR2 SQIVND (reference sequence). This CDR3 is 14 amino acids long. CDR3 DNA sequence: TGTGCCAGTAGTAGCTGGACAGGGAGCAATGAGCAGTTCTTC. The encoded protein is CASSSWTGSNEQFF.

This chain links TRBV2 with TRBJ2-7; TRBD2 matches 8 bases. Germline values: CDR1 SNHLY, CDR2 FYNNEI. This CDR3 comprises 14 residues. V lost 8 bases, J lost 5 bases, and 11 bases stayed unmatched. CDR3 amino acids: CASLDSGVIDEQYF. The CDR3 bases are TGTGCCAGCCTAGATAGCGGGGTTATAGACGAGCAGTACTTC.

The V and J genes are TRBV6-2 or TRBV6-3 and TRBJ2-3, with TRBD2 matching 8 bases. CDR3 length equals 17 residues. J lost 2 bases, V lost 2 bases, and 9 bases had no gene match. Germline V gives CDR1 MNHEY, CDR2 SVGEGT. The CDR3 coding sequence is TGTGCCAGCAGTTACGGTCAGCGGGGGCGTTACACAGATACGCAGTATTTT. Translation gives CASSYGQRGRYTDTQYF.

The table lists this clone with a count of one. This chain links TRBV3-1 (or the pseudogene TRBV3-2) with TRBJ2-3, with 7 bases lining up with TRBD2. Germline-derived CDR1 and CDR2 are LGHDT and YNNKEL (reference sequence). V was clipped by 0 bases and J by 8 bases; unmatched bases: 5. The CDR3 loop spans 14 amino acids. This chain's CDR3 is CASSQDVASGTQYF. For the CDR3, the DNA is TGTGCCAGCAGCCAAGATGTGGCTAGCGGTACGCAGTATTTT.

The V gene is TRBV5-6, the J gene TRBJ1-2; no clear D. The V end lost 4 bases, the J end lost 8 bases, and 12 bases lay between the germline ends. Per germline, CDR1 SGHDT and CDR2 YYEEEE. This CDR3 has 12 amino acids. CDR3 DNA: TGTGCCAGCAGCCAAGTCACTTTGGGCTACACCTTC. Protein sequence: CASSQVTLGYTF.

The genes are TRBV2 and TRBJ2-7; TRBD1 might be the D (6 bases). Per the germline V gene, CDR1 is SNHLY and CDR2 is FYNNEI. The length of the CDR3 is 14 residues. Trimming left V 9 bases short and J 4 bases short, with 19 bases between. Here the CDR3 DNA reads TGTGCCAGTATCACTCAGGGGCAGGGATACGAGCAGTACTTC. This gives the protein CASITQGQGYEQYF.

This chain links TRBV9 with TRBJ1-1; D is possibly TRBD1 (6 bases). The V end lost 2 bases, the J end lost 0 bases, and 11 bases lay between the germline ends. Germline assignment: CDR1 SGDLS and CDR2 YYNGEE. The CDR3 has 15 residues. The CDR3 bases are TGTGCCAGCAGCGTCGGATCAGGGGTGAACACTGAAGCTTTCTTT. It encodes CASSVGSGVNTEAFF.

This clone was seen just once. The rearrangement links TRBV27 to TRBJ1-2; tentative D call: TRBD1 (6 bases). This CDR3 is built from 15 residues. V lost 6 bases, J lost 8 bases, and 22 bases lay in between. Germline CDR1 MNHEY, CDR2 SMNVEV (reference sequence). CDR3 bases: TGTGCCAGCAGGCTGAACAGGGCCCGGACGGGGGGCTACACCTTC. It encodes CASRLNRARTGGYTF.

The chain carries TRBV5-6 and TRBJ1-6, with TRBD1 identical over 9 bases. Germline-derived CDR1 and CDR2 are SGHDT and YYEEEE. Trimming took 4 bases from V and 9 from J; bases not matched to a gene: 8. The CDR3 contains 15 residues. The CDR3 region has the DNA TGTGCCAGCAGCGTACCGGGACAGGGTCGTTCACCCCTCCACTTT. It is translated as CASSVPGQGRSPLHF.

The chain employs TRBV18 and TRBJ2-1, with D perhaps matching TRBD1 (6 bases). V was pared by 1 base and J by 13 bases, with 11 bases between. The CDR3 runs to 12 residues. Germline V gene data show CDR1 as KGHSH and CDR2 as LQKENI. The CDR3 DNA is TGTGCCAGCTCACCACTTCAGGGGCTTCAGTTCTTC. This sequence encodes CASSPLQGLQFF.

CDR3 nucleotides: TGTGCCAGTAGTATGTTAACCTACAGGGGGCTGAACACTGAAGCTTTCTTT. Amino acid sequence: CASSMLTYRGLNTEAFF. The rearrangement uses TRBV19 and TRBJ1-1; 9 bases map to TRBD1. Germline CDR1 is LNHDA and CDR2 is SQIVND (reference sequence). The CDR3 contains 17 residues. The V segment lost 3 bases and the J segment 0 bases; nucleotides outside the gene matches: 8.

This clone was recorded a few times. This chain links TRBV5-1 with TRBJ2-2; D remains ambiguous. The V end was cut by 5 bases, the J end by 3 bases, with 11 bases between. The CDR3 covers 14 residues. Germline V lookup: CDR1 SGHRS, CDR2 YFSETQ. This CDR3 reads CASRPPLDTGELFF. The CDR3 nucleotides read TGCGCCAGCAGACCTCCATTAGACACCGGGGAGCTGTTTTTT.

The V and J genes are TRBV30 and TRBJ1-4; 8 nucleotides align to TRBD1. Germline V gene data show CDR1 as GTSNPN and CDR2 as SVGIG (reference sequence). With V trimmed by 0 bases and J by 8 bases, 11 bases remained unmatched. This CDR3 is built from 16 residues. CDR3 bases: TGTGCCTGGAGTGTGATCGACAGGGGTGGAAGGGAAAAACTGTTTTTT. This codes for CAWSVIDRGGREKLFF.

The CDR3 spells CASSSQGTNTEAFF. The CDR3 bases are TGTGCCAGCTCAAGCCAGGGGACGAACACTGAAGCTTTCTTT. The chain uses TRBV18 and TRBJ1-1; D is perhaps TRBD1 (6 bases). The CDR3 runs to 14 residues. Germline V gene data show CDR1 as KGHSH and CDR2 as LQKENI. Trimming removed 5 bases from V and 1 base from J, with 11 bases in between.

In its sample, this clone was seen once. The rearrangement links TRBV4-1 to TRBJ2-3; 9 nucleotides match TRBD2. Trimming at V came to 6 bases and at J to 3 bases, leaving 13 bases not matched to a gene. The CDR3 sequence is 17 residues long. Germline assignment: CDR1 MGHRA and CDR2 YSYEKL. CDR3 amino acids: CASRRPGAGGATDTQYF. The CDR3 bases are TGCGCCAGCAGAAGACCGGGAGCGGGGGGTGCTACAGATACGCAGTATTTT.

The gene calls are TRBV24-1 and TRBJ1-6, with a possible D match to TRBD1 (5 bases). CDR3 length equals 14 residues. CDR1 and CDR2 (germline): KGHDR, SFDVKD. V was shortened by 2 bases and J by 7 bases, with 8 bases between the two germline ends. CDR3 region: CATSDSGWNSPLHF. The CDR3, as DNA: TGTGCCACCAGTGATTCAGGGTGGAATTCACCCCTCCACTTT.

The chain is built from TRBV3-1 (or the pseudogene TRBV3-2) and TRBJ2-4; possibly TRBD2 for D (7 bases). Trimming removed 1 base from V and 1 base from J, with 14 bases in between. Germline-derived CDR1 and CDR2 are LGHDT and YNNKEL (reference sequence). The CDR3 is 17 amino acids. The CDR3 loop is CASSQVVGGGAKNIQYF. Written as DNA, the CDR3 is TGTGCCAGCAGCCAAGTTGTGGGGGGGGGCGCCAAAAACATTCAGTACTTC.

The rearrangement links TRBV27 to TRBJ2-3; 14 bases line up with TRBD2. CDR1 and CDR2 from the germline V gene are MNHEY and SMNVEV (reference sequence). V gave up 6 bases and J gave up 4 bases; unmatched junction bases: 12. The CDR3 contains 18 residues. CDR3 amino acids: CASSRRPGLAGVADTQYF. CDR3 DNA: TGTGCCAGCAGCAGAAGACCGGGACTAGCGGGGGTCGCAGATACGCAGTATTTT.

This chain links TRBV19 with TRBJ1-2; 8 bases are a match to TRBD1. Germline V gene lookup returns CDR1 LNHDA and CDR2 SQIVND (reference sequence). The CDR3 runs to 14 residues. V lost 7 bases, J lost 0 bases, and 4 bases stayed unmatched. CDR3 nucleotide sequence: TGTGCCAGTACCACCAGGGGGCCTAACTATGGCTACACCTTC. It translates to CASTTRGPNYGYTF.

This chain links TRBV7-9 with TRBJ1-1; D gene ambiguous. V gave up 5 bases and J gave up 0 bases, with 4 bases separating them. Germline assignment: CDR1 SEHNR and CDR2 FQNEAQ (reference sequence). CDR3 size: 12 residues. Written as DNA, the CDR3 is TGTGCCAGCAGCCAGGTGAACACTGAAGCTTTCTTT. Residues: CASSQVNTEAFF.

This clone showed up just a few times. The rearrangement uses TRBV28 and TRBJ1-1; 11 bases fit TRBD1. This CDR3 has 15 residues. V was clipped by 5 bases and J by 4 bases; unmatched bases: 6. The germline V gene encodes CDR1 MDHEN and CDR2 SYDVKM. CDR3 amino acids: CASSPRDRGATEAFF. The CDR3 nucleotides read TGTGCCAGCAGTCCTCGGGACAGGGGGGCCACTGAAGCTTTCTTT.